Below, 27 T cell receptor beta chains from the same sample are listed, as sequenced in a study of T-cell memory formation after mild COVID-19. MiXCR, applied by TCRdb to the 5' RACE reads, yields one record per CDR3 protein. This table holds hundreds of thousands of distinct CDR3 sequences, less than 25% found once. Sample: PBMCs or a T cell subset sorted from them (not recorded which). All receptors derive from an adult woman who had mild COVID-19 (a few samples of this study predate the infection). Cell type and time point are not known.

This clonotype was seen repeatedly, ten times or more. The chain recombines TRBV12-3 or TRBV12-4 with TRBJ2-2; unclear D gene. This CDR3 has 13 amino acids. Trimming removed 2 bases at V and 3 bases at J, with 4 bases between. CDR3 nucleotide sequence: TGTGCCAGCAGTTTACGGGACACCGGGGAGCTGTTTTTT. Encoded protein: CASSLRDTGELFF.

The chain is built from TRBV7-6 and TRBJ2-1; 11 bases are shared with TRBD2. V lost 5 bases, J lost 2 bases, and 5 bases stayed unmatched. Germline CDR1 reads SGHVS; CDR2 reads FNYEAQ. This CDR3 comprises 16 residues. DNA of the CDR3: TGTGCCAGCAGCACCCGACTAGCGGGGCCCTACAATGAGCAGTTCTTC. Amino acids: CASSTRLAGPYNEQFF.

This clonotype was picked up a small number of times. The chain joins TRBV18 to TRBJ2-2; tentatively, D is TRBD1 or TRBD2 (5 bases each). The length of the CDR3 is 15 residues. Germline lookup yields CDR1 KGHSH and CDR2 LQKENI. The V and J ends lost 6 bases and 2 bases respectively, with 13 bases between them. CDR3 nucleotide sequence: TGTGCCAGCTCGTCCGCCGGGGCAAACACCGGGGAGCTGTTTTTT. This encodes CASSSAGANTGELFF.

This chain links TRBV20-1 with TRBJ1-2; D perhaps matches TRBD1 (6 bases). The CDR3 totals 14 residues. Looked up from germline, CDR1 is DFQATT and CDR2 is SNEGSKA (reference sequence). V was pared by 5 bases and J by 4 bases, with 17 bases between. CDR3 amino acids: CSAPGQSTSYGYTF. In DNA, the CDR3 is TGCAGTGCTCCAGGACAGTCCACATCCTATGGCTACACCTTC.

The gene calls are TRBV21-1 and TRBJ2-7; TRBD1, the table's D call, lacks a check against the DNA. TRBV21-1 represents a pseudogene. This CDR3 is 14 amino acids long. The CDR3 coding sequence is TGTGCCAGCAGCACCCGGGACAGGCACTACGAGCAGTACTTC. It codes for CASSTRDRHYEQYF.

This clonotype turned up a few times. V gene TRBV6-5 combines with J gene TRBJ2-1; TRBD2 matches 13 bases. Germline assignment: CDR1 MNHEY and CDR2 SVGAGI. The CDR3 is 19 residues long. With 4 bases clipped from V and 7 bases from J, the junction kept 16 bases outside the gene matches. The CDR3 DNA follows: TGTGCCAGCAGTTCCCCGGGACTAGCGGGACACCGTACCCCGAATGAGCAGTTCTTC. It encodes CASSSPGLAGHRTPNEQFF.

This clonotype turned up a few times. The chain has TRBV14 and TRBJ2-1; TRBD2 is a possible D gene (6 bases). CDR1 SGHDN and CDR2 FVKESK come from the germline V gene. Trimming pared 1 base from V and 0 bases from J, leaving 10 bases between. The CDR3 runs to 16 residues. CDR3: CASSQGPAGSYNEQFF. DNA for the CDR3: TGTGCCAGCAGCCAAGGCCCAGCGGGCTCCTACAATGAGCAGTTCTTC.

The chain uses TRBV18 and TRBJ1-1; D ambiguous. The germline CDR1 and CDR2 sequences are KGHSH and LQKENI. Trimming removed 2 bases from V and 1 base from J, with 11 bases in between. This CDR3 is built from 15 residues. The CDR3 sequence is CASSPGDPRNTEAFF. In DNA form, the CDR3 reads TGTGCCAGCTCACCAGGGGATCCCCGGAACACTGAAGCTTTCTTT.

This chain connects TRBV24-1 to TRBJ2-1, with TRBD2 matching 7 bases. The CDR3 runs to 16 residues. Germline CDR1 and CDR2: KGHDR and SFDVKD. The junction had 9 bases not matched to a gene; V was cut back by 1 base and J by 7 bases. CDR3 nucleotide sequence: TGTGCCACCAGTGATTTAAAGAATGGGGGGGTTAATGAGCAGTTCTTC. Its translation is CATSDLKNGGVNEQFF.

The gene calls are TRBV6-5 and TRBJ1-2, with 9 bases identical to TRBD1. Trimming removed 0 bases from V and 2 bases from J; junction bases left unmatched: 4. There are 16 residues in the CDR3. Germline lookup yields CDR1 MNHEY and CDR2 SVGAGI. DNA of the CDR3: TGTGCCAGCAGTTACTCGAGAACAGGGGGCAACTATGGCTACACCTTC. This sequence encodes CASSYSRTGGNYGYTF.

The table lists this clonotype with a few counts. The V gene is TRBV7-2, the J gene TRBJ2-5; possibly TRBD1 for D (5 bases). V lost 3 bases and J lost 5, with 10 bases in between. From germline, CDR1 is SGHTA and CDR2 FQGNSA. The CDR3 runs to 13 residues. For the CDR3, the DNA is TGTGCCAGCAGCTTCAGGGCCAGTGAGACCCAGTACTTC. Residues: CASSFRASETQYF. The complete variable domain, with remaining parts taken from reference TRBV7-2 and TRBJ2-5, reads GAGVSQSPSNKVTEKGKDVELRCDPISGHTALYWYRQSLGQGLEFLIYFQGNSAPDKSGLPSDRFSAERTGGSVSTLTIQRTQQEDSAVYLCASSFRASETQYFGPGTRLLVL.

V is TRBV7-8 and J is TRBJ2-5, with TRBD2 identical over 10 bases. The CDR3 runs to 17 residues. Unmatched junction bases numbered 6, after V lost 1 base and J lost 1 base. CDR1 is SGHVS, CDR2 FQNEAQ, per germline. CDR3 protein: CASSLVPSGGLQETQYF. CDR3 nucleotide sequence: TGTGCCAGCAGCTTAGTACCTAGCGGGGGTCTCCAAGAGACCCAGTACTTC.

CDR3 in DNA: TGTGCCAGCAGCTTAAGAGGGGTAGTTAACACTGAAGCTTTCTTT. Protein product: CASSLRGVVNTEAFF. The V gene is TRBV7-3, the J gene TRBJ1-1, with a tentative D call TRBD1 (5 bases). V lost 1 base and J lost 2, with 11 bases in between. The CDR3 consists of 15 residues. Germline CDR1 reads SGHTA; CDR2 reads FQGTGA.

This rearrangement joins TRBV20-1 to TRBJ2-7; 12 positions agree with TRBD2. The CDR3 is 15 amino acids. V lost 4 bases to trimming and J lost 0 bases; unmatched junction nucleotides: 4. Germline lookup yields CDR1 DFQATT and CDR2 SNEGSKA (reference sequence). DNA of the CDR3: TGCAGTGCTAAAGGACTAGCGGGAACCTCCTACGAGCAGTACTTC. Amino acids: CSAKGLAGTSYEQYF.

This clonotype came up a few times. CDR3 sequence (DNA): TGTGCCAGCAGCTTGGGCCGCGACGGGTACGAGCAGTACTTC. Encoded protein: CASSLGRDGYEQYF. V usage is TRBV11-2 and J usage is TRBJ2-7; D uncertain. Trimming stripped 3 bases from V and 4 bases from J, with 13 bases between. Germline values: CDR1 SGHAT, CDR2 FQNNGV. This CDR3 is 14 amino acids long.

This clonotype came up a few times. In DNA form, the CDR3 reads TGCGCCAGCAGCCAAGAGTCCTTTCTGGGGAGGGCTTTCTTT. Translating it yields CASSQESFLGRAFF. The chain links TRBV4-1 to TRBJ1-1; the D is unclear. This CDR3 has 14 amino acids. V dropped 0 bases and J dropped 11 bases, with 16 bases sitting between them. Germline CDR1 and CDR2: MGHRA and YSYEKL.

V gene TRBV6-5 combines with J gene TRBJ2-7, with 10 bases matching TRBD1. Germline CDR1 MNHEY, CDR2 SVGAGI. This CDR3 comprises 15 residues. J was trimmed by 3 bases and V by 4 bases; bases with no gene match: 6. The CDR3 DNA is TGTGCCAGCAGTTCCCCGGGACAGGGGTACTACGAGCAGTACTTC. This translates into CASSSPGQGYYEQYF.

The J gene is TRBJ2-1, the V gene TRBV5-4, with 7 bases fitting TRBD2. Unmatched junction bases numbered 7, after V lost 0 bases and J lost 10 bases. The CDR3 sequence is 14 residues long. Germline lookup yields CDR1 SGHNT and CDR2 YYREEE (reference sequence). CDR3 nucleotide sequence: TGTGCCAGCAGCTTGGCGGGGGGTCGCGTGGAGCAGTTCTTC. Its protein product is CASSLAGGRVEQFF.

This clonotype has only a few counts. This chain joins TRBV12-3 or TRBV12-4 and TRBJ2-7, with 7 bases matching TRBD1. After removal of 0 bases from V and 6 bases from J, the junction contained 5 bases not matched to a gene. The CDR3 has 14 residues. The CDR3 DNA reads as TGTGCCAGCAGTTTAGCGCTCCGGGACAGCGAGCAGTACTTC. Protein product: CASSLALRDSEQYF.

This clonotype was seen only a few times. The gene calls are TRBV7-8 and TRBJ2-1; no clear D. CDR3 length: 14 residues. With 1 base removed from V and 6 bases from J, the gap between germline ends came to 10 bases. Germline V gene data show CDR1 as SGHVS and CDR2 as FQNEAQ. The CDR3 loop is CASSLGRTINEQFF. The CDR3 nucleotides are TGTGCCAGCAGCTTAGGTAGGACGATCAATGAGCAGTTCTTC.

The chain carries TRBV9 and TRBJ1-1, with a weak D call TRBD1 (6 bases). This CDR3 has 16 residues. CDR1 and CDR2 (germline): SGDLS, YYNGEE. V lost 0 bases to trimming and J lost 0 bases, with 12 bases between them. The CDR3 DNA follows: TGTGCCAGCAGCGTAGGAGGGGGGGGCATGAACACTGAAGCTTTCTTT. As protein: CASSVGGGGMNTEAFF.

This clonotype was counted between two and nine times. J is TRBJ2-2 and V is TRBV10-3; TRBD1 aligns across 7 bases. CDR1 and CDR2 (germline): ENHRY, SYGVKD. This CDR3 has 15 amino acids. After removal of 2 bases from V and 6 bases from J, the junction contained 6 bases not matched to a gene. This CDR3 reads CAISEMTGIAGELFF. In nucleotides, the CDR3 is TGTGCCATCAGTGAGATGACAGGGATAGCCGGGGAGCTGTTTTTT.

This clonotype was seen many times. The chain employs TRBV3-1 and TRBJ2-3; D remains ambiguous. CDR3 length equals 17 residues. Trimming left V 0 bases short and J 2 bases short, with 15 bases between. Germline V gene data show CDR1 as LGHDT and CDR2 as YNNKEL (reference sequence). The CDR3 sequence: CASSQDRAKHLTDTQYF. The CDR3 nucleotides read TGTGCCAGCAGCCAAGATAGGGCTAAGCATCTCACAGATACGCAGTATTTT.

This clonotype was counted only a few times. This chain links TRBV15 with TRBJ2-7; D might be TRBD2 (6 bases). Trimming pared 1 base from V and 6 bases from J, leaving 10 bases between. The germline V gene has CDR1 LNHNV and CDR2 YYDKDF (reference sequence). There are 13 residues in the CDR3. The CDR3 nucleotides are TGTGCCACCAGCAGAGTGGAGGGATCCGAGCAGTACTTC. The encoded protein is CATSRVEGSEQYF.

This chain links TRBV13 with TRBJ1-6, with D possibly matching TRBD1 (5 bases). V was shortened by 4 bases and J by 7 bases, with 11 bases between the two germline ends. Germline lookup yields CDR1 PRHDT and CDR2 FYEKMQ (reference sequence). CDR3 length equals 14 residues. CDR3 in DNA: TGTGCCAGCAGCTACGGGACGGAGAATTCACCCCTCCACTTT. Its protein product is CASSYGTENSPLHF.

This clonotype was counted only a few times. This chain links TRBV3-1 with TRBJ2-7, with D perhaps being TRBD1 or TRBD2 (5 bases each). Germline CDR1 reads LGHDT; CDR2 reads YNNKEL (reference sequence). Trimming left V 3 bases short and J 2 bases short, with 11 bases between. The CDR3 covers 14 residues. In DNA form, the CDR3 reads TGTGCCAGCAGCCATGGGACGGCAGCCTACGAGCAGTACTTC. Protein product: CASSHGTAAYEQYF.

This clonotype was found many times. The V gene is TRBV5-1, the J gene TRBJ2-7; a weak D match, TRBD1 (6 bases). In germline, CDR1 is SGHRS, CDR2 YFSETQ. The CDR3 runs to 15 residues. The V and J ends lost 0 bases and 0 bases respectively, with 10 bases between them. This chain's CDR3 is CASSLVWGPSYEQYF. The CDR3, as DNA: TGCGCCAGCAGCTTGGTTTGGGGGCCCTCCTACGAGCAGTACTTC.